The sequence of this TCR beta chain was determined in a study of OX40 agonist ivuxolimab in advanced cancers. Study at large: Of mixed ages from about 20 to 90 and averaging about 56 years, the group was about 80% male. Three partial responders included one hepatocellular carcinoma patient and two cutaneous melanoma patients.

The length of the CDR3 is 17 residues. With 5 bases clipped from V and 3 bases from J, the junction kept 10 bases outside the gene matches. Per the germline V gene, CDR1 is SEHNR and CDR2 is FQNEAQ (reference sequence). As for this clone: The target antigen is unknown.

The table came from immunoSEQ multiplex PCR; TCRdb's copy has only in-frame clones and leaves some out. The sample lists around 19,000 clones, 70% to 90% occurring once. Study-wide results and limits: CD4+ and CD8+ T cells in blood underwent clonal expansion by week 6 at 0.1 to 3.0 mg/kg. More expanded clones were seen, on average, in CD8+ T cells than in CD4+.

The starting material was CD4+ or CD8+ T cells sorted from blood, obtained in a trial of the OX40 agonist ivuxolimab. This clonotype originated in an adult with an advanced solid tumor such as melanoma, head and neck, liver or kidney cancer. The chain links TRBV7-9 to TRBJ1-6; 7 bases fit TRBD1. In nucleotides, the CDR3 is TGTGCCAGCAGCCAGCGCGTTGGACAGGACTATAATTCACCCCTCCACTTT. It specifies CASSQRVGQDYNSPLHF.